This T cell receptor beta chain was documented in a study of cytomegalovirus exposure and HLA in healthy donors listed by TCRdb under 2017. In the study overall: In an earlier analysis of 450 to 750 of the donors, 276 Gb of sequence data and some 120 million unique TCR beta sequences from roughly 180 million T cells were reported. Around 330 gigabases of sequencing data and 75 million to 85 million unique TCR sequences made up an early release that covered about 640 HLA-typed donors. The genetic ancestry cluster associated with self-reported Caucasian donors included over 65% of the approximately 400 genotyped donors. The study aimed to test whether cataloging public T cell receptors could reveal signatures of past pathogen exposure. The T cell repertoires of roughly 660 subjects were profiled by immunosequencing and related to cytomegalovirus serostatus. Along with the roughly 710-subject first cohort, a separate validation cohort of over a hundred different subjects was used. High-throughput TCR immunosequencing, statistical association of individual TCRs with disease status, and machine learning were combined to predict cytomegalovirus infection status. A later analysis re-examined previously published TCR beta repertoires from 610 or so donors and added high-resolution HLA genotyping to investigate patterns of TCR occurrence. The later analysis used no new phenotypic data to find candidate immune exposures, relying instead on TCR beta sequences and their occurrence across donors. An earlier analysis of several hundred of the donors applied high-throughput TCR beta sequencing to assess whether each TCR beta V gene segment acted as functional or pseudogenic. Donor age, sex, ethnicity and CMV serostatus were collected together with the repertoire data. A later genetic analysis took genome-wide SNP genotypes for about 55% of the 666 donors and used that subset as a discovery cohort. All discovery cohort repertoires had been generated using a single sequencing platform. HLA typing covered class I and class II loci at four-digit resolution. The number of donors typed differed by locus, with 629-630 for A, B, C, DRB1 and DQB1, more than 500 for DQA1, approximately 570 for DPA1, and some 440 for DPB1. About 5 DR-DQ haplotypes were handled as single units for association and clustering, since linkage in the cohort was strong. Among over 350 genotyped donors of the cohort, an average of about 240,000 unique TCR beta nucleotide sequences were sequenced per donor, roughly 20% of them non-productive.

The library relied on the immunoSEQ multiplex PCR assay. A mixture of 60 forward primers for TCR Vbeta segments and 13 reverse primers for TCR Jbeta segments was used in the multiplex PCR. Amplification of the CDR3 region of rearranged TCR beta genes was performed with a multiplex PCR assay on genomic DNA. The Illumina HiSeq System was used to sequence the amplified TCR beta libraries as 87-base-pair reads. As for the original processing: A later analysis counted tens of millions of unique TCR beta chains across the 640 or so repertoires, and 9.5 million to 11 million of these chains were shared by at least two donors. A nearest-neighbor algorithm error-corrected the raw reads and collapsed the reads into unique sequences, merging closely related sequences to remove PCR and sequencing errors. CDR3 sequences were aligned to IMGT reference sequences to assign V, D and J gene segments. For a sequence to be retained, at least a six-nucleotide match to both a V gene segment and a J gene segment was required. Rearrangements were called productive when the CDR3 lacked stop codons and stayed in frame with V and J; all others were non-productive. Following IMGT convention, CDR3 was defined as the stretch from the second conserved V-encoded cysteine to the conserved J-encoded phenylalanine. In an earlier analysis of more than 550 of the donors, sequences lacking an unambiguous match to a single V gene segment were excluded. An earlier analysis of a few hundred of the donors called V segments functional above 56.7% productive rearrangements and segregating when the between-donor standard deviation exceeded 5%. A statistical classification framework was built for diagnosing cytomegalovirus status from the catalog of TCR beta chain sequences. In a later analysis, TCR nucleotide sequences were compared against IMGT/GENE-DB human TR gene sequences so that V and J genes could be assigned. A later analysis assigned CDR3 sequences and most-parsimonious VDJ recombination scenarios with the TCRdist pipeline. A later analysis defined each TCR beta chain by its CDR3 amino acid sequence plus V-gene family, and excluded reads lacking a unique V-gene family. To address suspected cross-contamination and a sequencing artifact, a later analysis removed over 500 highly shared, low-generation-probability nucleotide sequences. In a later analysis, a clonal expansion index was calculated for each public chain from normalized within-repertoire ranks of inferred template counts. A later analysis computed generation probabilities with a VDJ recombination model fitted to out-of-frame rearrangements, and checked the results against IGoR. In a later analysis, hypergeometric tests were used to score TCR-TCR, TCR-HLA and TCR-CMV co-occurrence, with a repertoire-size bias correction applied to TCR pairs. To estimate false discovery rates, a later analysis permuted the HLA or CMV assignments 20 times. In a later analysis, co-occurring TCRs were grouped with DBSCAN, and TCRdist sequence similarity was added when clustering was performed within HLA-allele-positive subsets. Co-occurrence clustering excluded repertoires with fewer than 30,000 or more than 120,000 public chains, plus five with anomalous nucleotide sharing. What TCRdb holds here is the immuneACCESS table cut down to in-frame rearrangements. Part of the clones is not present; checked against another copy, under half of the missing clones reflect an unresolved V gene, and the others are unexplained. V and J calls and clone size come straight from that table; D and trimming were deduced from the DNA. The sample records roughly 90,000 clones, about three quarters of which are singletons. 3.5% to 5.5% of the sample is taken by the ten largest.

The cohort consisted of fewer than 700 healthy bone marrow donors. At the time of sampling, every cohort member was nominally healthy, though immune exposures that went unrecorded were likely present. The donor was CMV seropositive and belonged to the group of more than 250 seropositive cohort members. Each donor provided a peripheral blood sample, and peripheral blood mononuclear cells were used for TCR beta sequencing. The Qiagen DNeasy Blood Extraction Kit was used to extract genomic DNA from the blood cell samples. This clone is a singleton in its sample. It lacks a known antigen. Base quality data are lacking; no much larger clone is found one base away. The CDR3, cysteine through phenylalanine, is 13 amino acids long. Only the CDR3 region is kept as DNA, spanning 39 bases read in frame from base 1. Looking up the germline V gene yields CDR1 SGHTS and CDR2 YDEGEE. V is cut by 6 bases and J by 5 bases, and the space between the germline ends is 12 bases.

What the research found in general, with its limitations: Over 15 rarely observed V segments, including chromosome 9 orphons, were excluded from the earlier analysis of approximately 500 of the donors because counts were too low. A further reported finding was that TCR beta sequences accurately predicted the HLA-A and HLA-B alleles for most subjects in the first cohort. The classifier was reported to diagnose cytomegalovirus status with high specificity and sensitivity in both the original and validation cohorts. The authors suggested that the approach could potentially be generalized to other disease states and immunological phenotypes. In a later analysis, several top co-occurrence clusters were reported to appear linked to parvovirus B19, influenza, CMV and Epstein-Barr virus. The 87-base-pair reads could not distinguish some IMGT-functional V segments, including TRBV6-2 and TRBV6-3, so those segments were excluded. In this cohort, only TCR beta chains were sequenced, and detectable features were limited by the absence of alpha or paired-chain data. Most CMV-associated TCR beta chains appeared to be HLA-restricted in a later analysis, and the HLA associations seemed to be driven largely by CMV exposure. While some public TCRs were present in many individuals, most TCR sequences turned up only very rarely across donors. Compared with the approximately 720-donor mean, donors in an Asian-associated ancestry cluster had fewer N-insertions in productive TCRs, according to a later genetic analysis. The study listed 150 to 200 TCR beta chains as associated with cytomegalovirus. An earlier analysis of around 500 of the donors showed that most TCR beta V segments appeared in productive rearrangements either about 87% or about 30% of the time, which broadly matched IMGT annotations. The sequencing pipeline was judged likely to have produced a cluster of highly shared sequence variants as a technical artifact. Specific HLA alleles were associated with 15,000 to 20,000 TCR beta sequences at a false discovery rate of 0.05 in a later analysis. A later analysis found that HLA-associated TCR beta chains were more clonally expanded and had lower generation probabilities than equally common non-associated chains. Strong co-occurrence of HLA alleles, especially DR and DQ, made assigning TCR associations to individual alleles difficult. A later analysis found that TCR association rates varied across HLA loci, with DRB1 alleles showing the most associated TCRs and HLA-C alleles the fewest. V-gene and J-gene trimming of TCR beta chains was associated with a missense DCLRE1C variant in a later genetic analysis, and the association was replicated in an independent cohort. The only immune exposure information available for the cohort was CMV serostatus. HLA typing was unavailable for some donors at each locus, so association tests used only the typed subset. The presence/absence analyses assumed that sequencing depth was roughly uniform across donors, and that assumption may not be true. Correlated functional status among segregating V segments might reflect linkage disequilibrium, but an unknown experimental factor could not be ruled out. In vitro tests confirmed that a few of the cytomegalovirus-associated TCR beta chains recognize cytomegalovirus antigens.

Sequenced: PBMCs. The sequence derives from a woman aged 40 to 50 in good health and CMV-seropositive. Recombination linked TRBV5-8 to TRBJ1-5, with the identity of the D gene unclear. Here the CDR3 is given as CASNSEGDQPQHF. The DNA is TGTGCCAGCAACTCAGAGGGCGATCAGCCCCAGCATTTT. Joined to the reference TRBV5-8 and TRBJ1-5 proteins, this CDR3 gives the full variable domain: EAGVTQSPTHLIKTRGQQATLRCSPISGHTSVYWYQQALGLGLQFLLWYDEGEERNRGNFPPRFSGRQFPNYSSELNVNALELEDSALYLCASNSEGDQPQHFGDGTRLSIL.